This T cell receptor beta chain originates from a study of cytomegalovirus exposure and HLA in healthy donors. Looking at the study overall: Roughly 80 million unique TCRs from HLA-typed donors made up an early data release. Ancestry clustering placed around 81% of under 450 genotyped donors in the Caucasian-associated cluster. Study-wide results and caveats: Reports state that TCR beta sequences accurately predicted most subjects' HLA-A and HLA-B alleles. It was reported in a later analysis that an Asian-associated ancestry cluster showed fewer N-insertions than the 666-donor mean.

60 Vbeta and 13 Jbeta primers were used in PCR. The data were produced by immunoSEQ multiplex PCR, yet TCRdb's version contains in-frame clones alone and is incomplete. This listing includes about 210,000 clones. Turning to this clone: The target antigen is unknown.

This clonotype was obtained from a woman in her twenties or thirties in good health and CMV-seropositive. Sample: PBMCs.

The CDR3 DNA follows: TGCGCCAGCAGCTCCCTAGCGGGAGGGCCCCATGAGCAGTTCTTC. Amino acid sequence: CASSSLAGGPHEQFF. This sequence joins TRBV5-1 and TRBJ2-1, with 12 nucleotides matching TRBD2. CDR1 and CDR2 from the germline V gene are SGHRS and YFSETQ. Trimming at V came to 3 bases and at J to 8 bases, leaving 6 bases not matched to a gene. This CDR3 has 15 amino acids.